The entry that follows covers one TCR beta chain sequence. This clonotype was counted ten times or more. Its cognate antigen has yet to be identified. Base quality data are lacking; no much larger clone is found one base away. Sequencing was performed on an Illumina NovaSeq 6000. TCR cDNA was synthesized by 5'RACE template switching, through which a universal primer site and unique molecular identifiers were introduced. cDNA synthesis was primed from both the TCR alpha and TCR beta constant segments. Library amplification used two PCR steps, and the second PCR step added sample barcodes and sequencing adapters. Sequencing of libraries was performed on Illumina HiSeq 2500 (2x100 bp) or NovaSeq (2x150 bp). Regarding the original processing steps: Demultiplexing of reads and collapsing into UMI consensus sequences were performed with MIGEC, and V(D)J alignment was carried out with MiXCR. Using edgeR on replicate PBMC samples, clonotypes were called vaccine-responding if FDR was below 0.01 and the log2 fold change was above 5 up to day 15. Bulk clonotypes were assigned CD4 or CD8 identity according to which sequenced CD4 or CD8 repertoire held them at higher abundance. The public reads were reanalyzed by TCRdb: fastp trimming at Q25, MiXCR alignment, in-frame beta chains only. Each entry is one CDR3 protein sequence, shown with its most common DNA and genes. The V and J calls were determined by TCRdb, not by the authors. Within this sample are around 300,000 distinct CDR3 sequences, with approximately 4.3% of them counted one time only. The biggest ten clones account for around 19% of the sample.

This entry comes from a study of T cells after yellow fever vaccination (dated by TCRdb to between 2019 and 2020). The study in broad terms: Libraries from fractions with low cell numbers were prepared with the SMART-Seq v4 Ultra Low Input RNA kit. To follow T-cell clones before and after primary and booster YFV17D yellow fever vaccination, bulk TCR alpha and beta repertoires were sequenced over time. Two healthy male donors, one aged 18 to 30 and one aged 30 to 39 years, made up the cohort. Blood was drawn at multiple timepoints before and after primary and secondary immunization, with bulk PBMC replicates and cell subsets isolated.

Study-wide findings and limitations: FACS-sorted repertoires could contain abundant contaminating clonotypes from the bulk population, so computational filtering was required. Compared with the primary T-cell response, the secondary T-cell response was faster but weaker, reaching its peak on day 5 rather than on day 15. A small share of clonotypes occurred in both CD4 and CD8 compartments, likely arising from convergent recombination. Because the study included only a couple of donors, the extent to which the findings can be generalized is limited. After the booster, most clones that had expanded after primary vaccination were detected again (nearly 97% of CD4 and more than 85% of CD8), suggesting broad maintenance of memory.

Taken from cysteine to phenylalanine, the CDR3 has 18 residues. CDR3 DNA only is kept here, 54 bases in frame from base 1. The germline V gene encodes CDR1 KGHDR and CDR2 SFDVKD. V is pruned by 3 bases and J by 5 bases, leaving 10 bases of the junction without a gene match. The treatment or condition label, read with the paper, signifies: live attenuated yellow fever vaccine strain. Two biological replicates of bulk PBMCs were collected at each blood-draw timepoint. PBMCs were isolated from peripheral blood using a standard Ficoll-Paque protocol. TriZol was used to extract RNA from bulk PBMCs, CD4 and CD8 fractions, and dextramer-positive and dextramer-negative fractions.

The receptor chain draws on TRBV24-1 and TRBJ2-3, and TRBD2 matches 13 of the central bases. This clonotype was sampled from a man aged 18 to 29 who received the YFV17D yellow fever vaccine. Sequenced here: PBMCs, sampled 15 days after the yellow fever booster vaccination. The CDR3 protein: CATSDARTSGGVGDTQYF. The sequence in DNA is TGTGCCACCAGTGATGCGCGAACTAGCGGGGGGGTTGGAGATACGCAGTATTTT.